This section outlines one T cell receptor beta chain sequence together with its context. Its matching antigen is unknown. V was pared by 0 bases and J by 10 bases, with 6 bases of the junction left unmatched. This CDR3 spans 15 amino acids. Per the germline V gene, CDR1 is MNHEY and CDR2 is SVGAGI. This sample is part of a study of T cell responses to AZD1222 COVID-19 vaccine. TCRdb's table, derived via immunoSEQ multiplex PCR, lists solely in-frame clones and lacks some. The sample contains about 150,000 clones, approximately 91% of which appear only once. General study results and limits: It should be noted that donors were predominantly white British and more often female, and clonal diversity was possibly underestimated.

The material sequenced was peripheral blood, taken 28 days after the second AZD1222 dose. This TCR was sampled from an adult who received the AZD1222 COVID-19 vaccine. The gene calls are TRBV6-5 and TRBJ1-6, with 7 bases identical to TRBD1. This CDR3 is CASSYSRGGRSPLHF. For the CDR3, the DNA is TGTGCCAGCAGTTACTCGAGAGGGGGCCGGTCACCCCTCCACTTT.